The 22 T cell receptor beta chains reported below all come from one sample, sequenced in a study of blood T cell repertoires in COVID-19. TCRdb's copy holds only in-frame clones and misses some; the assay was immunoSEQ multiplex PCR. The sample consists of more than 150,000 clones, roughly 79% of them appearing once. The sample taken for sequencing was peripheral blood. Source of these receptors: a woman of 80 years or more with COVID-19, enrolled during active disease.

The J gene is TRBJ2-7, the V gene TRBV4-3, with TRBD2 matching over 8 bases. The V gene end was trimmed by 0 bases and the J gene end by 4 bases; junction bases not matched to a gene: 14. The CDR3 spans 18 residues. Germline-derived CDR1 and CDR2 are LGHNA and YSLEER. CDR3: CASSQDPGTRYLGYEQYF. In DNA, the CDR3 is TGCGCCAGCAGCCAAGATCCCGGGACTAGATATTTGGGTTACGAGCAGTACTTC.

The gene calls are TRBV2 and TRBJ1-1; D is unresolved. Trimming took off 3 bases at V and 0 bases at J, with 5 bases between the two ends. The CDR3 has 13 amino acids. Germline assignment: CDR1 SNHLY and CDR2 FYNNEI. The CDR3 coding sequence is TGTGCCAGCAGTGACAAGCTGAACACTGAAGCTTTCTTT. This sequence encodes CASSDKLNTEAFF.

In its sample, this clone was seen a few times. The rearrangement links TRBV19 to TRBJ1-3; 7 bases align to TRBD1. In germline, CDR1 is LNHDA, CDR2 SQIVND (reference sequence). The ends lost 5 bases at V and 0 bases at J; junction bases unmatched: 4. There are 15 residues in the CDR3. CDR3 loop: CASSAGTVSGNTIYF. The CDR3 coding sequence is TGTGCCAGTAGTGCCGGGACAGTCTCTGGAAACACCATATATTTT.

This sequence joins TRBV5-1 and TRBJ2-1; 9 nucleotides line up with TRBD1. The CDR3 runs to 15 residues. V was pared by 0 bases and J by 12 bases, with 10 bases of the junction left unmatched. Germline values: CDR1 SGHRS, CDR2 YFSETQ. CDR3 region: CASSLETGGGMRQFF. The CDR3 nucleotides are TGCGCCAGCAGCTTGGAAACAGGGGGCGGGATGAGGCAGTTCTTC.

The chain employs TRBV7-8 and TRBJ2-1; 9 bases map to TRBD2. V trimming: 3 bases; J trimming: 4 bases; junction bases outside the gene matches: 7. The germline V gene has CDR1 SGHVS and CDR2 FQNEAQ. The CDR3 is 16 amino acids. The CDR3 sequence: CASSFEREVVYNEQFF. The CDR3 DNA is TGTGCCAGCAGCTTCGAGCGGGAGGTCGTATACAATGAGCAGTTCTTC.

This chain connects TRBV5-4 to TRBJ1-2, with 9 positions matching TRBD1. The CDR3 runs to 14 residues. Germline V gene data show CDR1 as SGHNT and CDR2 as YYREEE (reference sequence). V trimming: 7 bases; J trimming: 8 bases; junction bases outside the gene matches: 12. The CDR3 here is CASGTGTGTFGYTF. CDR3 nucleotides: TGTGCCAGCGGAACCGGGACAGGGACGTTCGGCTACACCTTC.

V and J are TRBV7-2 and TRBJ2-5, with a tentative D call TRBD1 (5 bases). Trimming cost V 2 bases and J 2 bases, with 9 bases left between them. The CDR3 is 14 residues long. Germline-derived CDR1 and CDR2 are SGHTA and FQGNSA. The CDR3 loop reads CASSLWGLQETQYF. The CDR3 DNA reads as TGTGCCAGCAGCTTATGGGGCTTACAAGAGACCCAGTACTTC.

This clone turned up a few times. V usage is TRBV5-4 and J usage is TRBJ2-4, with 7 bases fitting TRBD1. With V trimmed by 5 bases and J by 4 bases, 6 bases remained unmatched. The CDR3 is 14 amino acids. Looked up from germline, CDR1 is SGHNT and CDR2 is YYREEE (reference sequence). In nucleotides, the CDR3 is TGTGCCAGCAGTTCGGGACAGACAAAAAACATTCAGTACTTC. Translating gives CASSSGQTKNIQYF.

The chain joins TRBV5-8 to TRBJ1-5; no clear D gene. CDR3 length: 15 residues. With 7 bases removed from V and 2 bases from J, the gap between germline ends came to 16 bases. Per the germline V gene, CDR1 is SGHTS and CDR2 is YDEGEE. CDR3 sequence: CASRRGGYGNQPQHF. Here the CDR3 DNA reads TGTGCCAGCCGCCGGGGTGGGTATGGCAATCAGCCCCAGCATTTT.

This clone was counted a few times. V is TRBV4-2 and J is TRBJ1-2, with TRBD1 identical over 7 bases. The V and J ends lost 4 bases and 0 bases, in that order; junction bases with no gene match: 8. Germline CDR1 is LGHNA and CDR2 is YNFKEQ. The CDR3 length is 16 residues. CDR3 sequence (DNA): TGTGCCAGCAGCCTTCCGGGGGGGACAGCTAACTATGGCTACACCTTC. This sequence encodes CASSLPGGTANYGYTF.

This rearrangement joins TRBV7-9 to TRBJ2-5, with D maybe TRBD2 (5 bases). CDR3 length: 14 residues. V lost 1 base and J lost 5, with 11 bases in between. The germline V gene encodes CDR1 SEHNR and CDR2 FQNEAQ (reference sequence). In nucleotides, the CDR3 is TGTGCCAGCAGCTTAGGAATAGCGAGGGAGACCCAGTACTTC. Translation: CASSLGIARETQYF.

This clone was counted only a few times. The chain uses TRBV25-1 and TRBJ1-6; D might be TRBD1 (6 bases). The CDR3 runs 15 residues. V dropped 5 bases and J dropped 5 bases, with 13 bases sitting between them. Germline CDR1 reads MGHDK; CDR2 reads SYGVNS. The CDR3 DNA reads as TGTGCCAGCAGTTCTACGGACAGACATAATTCACCCCTCCACTTT. Its translation is CASSSTDRHNSPLHF.

V usage is TRBV28 and J usage is TRBJ2-2; 10 nucleotides match TRBD2. CDR3 length: 14 amino acids. The junction had 2 bases not matched to a gene; V was cut back by 8 bases and J by 2 bases. Germline assignment: CDR1 MDHEN and CDR2 SYDVKM. The CDR3 protein is CASRLAGNTGELFF. Here the CDR3 DNA reads TGTGCCAGCCGACTAGCGGGTAACACCGGGGAGCTGTTTTTT.

The chain couples TRBV29-1 to TRBJ1-4; no clear D. The CDR3 totals 13 residues. CDR1 is SQVTM, CDR2 ANQGSEA, per germline. Trimming stripped 4 bases from V and 5 bases from J, with 11 bases between. The CDR3 is CSVGRQVNEKLFF. The CDR3 nucleotides read TGCAGCGTTGGGAGGCAGGTGAATGAAAAACTGTTTTTT.

This chain connects TRBV28 to TRBJ1-2; D unresolved. The V gene lost 7 bases and the J gene lost 2 bases, with 14 bases spanning the gap. CDR3 size: 14 residues. Germline V gene data show CDR1 as MDHEN and CDR2 as SYDVKM. The CDR3: CASNSLGENYGYTF. Here the CDR3 DNA reads TGTGCCAGCAATTCGCTGGGAGAAAACTATGGCTACACCTTC.

The rearrangement uses TRBV5-6 and TRBJ1-2, with D tentatively TRBD1 (6 bases). The CDR3 has 14 residues. V was trimmed by 4 bases and J by 5 bases, leaving 15 bases between them. The germline V gene has CDR1 SGHDT and CDR2 YYEEEE. As DNA, the CDR3 is TGTGCCAGCAGCCCAGGGGATTCTTCTTATGGCTACACCTTC. Protein: CASSPGDSSYGYTF.

This sequence joins TRBV11-3 and TRBJ2-1; TRBD2 might be the D (5 bases). CDR1 and CDR2 from the germline V gene are SGHNT and YENEEA. Deletions cut 1 base from V and 2 bases from J, with 12 bases between. This CDR3 is 16 amino acids long. CDR3 sequence reads: CASSLGFGETYNEQFF. In DNA form, the CDR3 reads TGTGCCAGCAGCTTAGGTTTCGGGGAGACCTACAATGAGCAGTTCTTC.

V is TRBV5-4 and J is TRBJ1-3; unclear D gene. Germline values: CDR1 SGHNT, CDR2 YYREEE (reference sequence). Trimming shortened V by 4 bases and J by 3 bases, and 11 bases separated the two germline ends. The CDR3 has 14 amino acids. CDR3 nucleotide sequence: TGTGCCAGCAGCAAGAATTCGGGTGGAAACACCATATATTTT. Translated, it gives CASSKNSGGNTIYF.

The rearrangement links TRBV24-1 to TRBJ1-5; D is uncertain. The CDR3 sequence is 14 residues long. Trimming shortened V by 3 bases and J by 6 bases, and 11 bases separated the two germline ends. Germline CDR1 KGHDR, CDR2 SFDVKD. The CDR3 loop reads CATSDPGLSQPQHF. In DNA, the CDR3 is TGTGCCACCAGTGATCCGGGTTTAAGTCAGCCCCAGCATTTT.

This sequence joins TRBV18 and TRBJ1-2; D unresolved. Germline V gene lookup returns CDR1 KGHSH and CDR2 LQKENI. There are 15 residues in the CDR3. The germline V and J ends were trimmed by 0 bases and 4 bases, with 12 bases remaining between them. CDR3 DNA: TGTGCCAGCTCACCACCTTGGCAGTCCTCCTATGGCTACACCTTC. Encoded protein: CASSPPWQSSYGYTF. Full variable domain (outside the CDR3, taken from reference TRBV18 and TRBJ1-2): NAGVMQNPRHLVRRRGQEARLRCSPMKGHSHVYWYRQLPEEGLKFMVYLQKENIIDESGMPKERFSAEFPKEGPSILRIQQVVRGDSAAYFCASSPPWQSSYGYTFGSGTRLTVV.

The chain recombines TRBV6-5 with TRBJ2-5; a weak D match, TRBD2 (5 bases). Germline lookup yields CDR1 MNHEY and CDR2 SVGAGI. This CDR3 comprises 14 residues. V was pared by 5 bases and J by 2 bases, with 12 bases between. The CDR3 coding sequence is TGTGCCAGCAGTCAGGAGGACGGACAAGAGACCCAGTACTTC. It encodes CASSQEDGQETQYF.

The chain has TRBV19 and TRBJ1-5; perhaps TRBD1 as D (5 bases). This CDR3 is 13 amino acids long. V was cut by 3 bases and J by 4 bases, with 7 bases left in between. Looked up from germline, CDR1 is LNHDA and CDR2 is SQIVND (reference sequence). The chain's CDR3 is CASSMGGNQPQHF. In DNA form, the CDR3 reads TGTGCCAGTAGTATGGGGGGTAATCAGCCCCAGCATTTT.